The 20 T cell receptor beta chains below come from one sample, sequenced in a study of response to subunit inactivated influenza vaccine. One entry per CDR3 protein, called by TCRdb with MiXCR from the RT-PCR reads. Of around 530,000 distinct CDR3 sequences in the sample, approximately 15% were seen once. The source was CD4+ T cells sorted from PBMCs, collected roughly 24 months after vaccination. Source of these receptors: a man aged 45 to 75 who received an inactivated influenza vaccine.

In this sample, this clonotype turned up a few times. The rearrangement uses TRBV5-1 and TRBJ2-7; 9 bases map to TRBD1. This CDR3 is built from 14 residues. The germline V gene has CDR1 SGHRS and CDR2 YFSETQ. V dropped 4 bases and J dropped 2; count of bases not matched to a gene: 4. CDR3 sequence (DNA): TGCGCCAGCAGCCCCTGGACAGGGGCCTACGAGCAGTACTTC. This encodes CASSPWTGAYEQYF.

The CDR3 protein is CAISELGGGYEQYF. Here the CDR3 DNA reads TGTGCCATCAGTGAGCTTGGCGGGGGGTACGAGCAGTACTTC. The chain uses TRBV10-3 and TRBJ2-7; 8 bases align to TRBD2. Germline V CDR1 and CDR2: ENHRY, SYGVKD. Trimming removed 2 bases from V and 4 bases from J; junction bases left unmatched: 4. The CDR3 contains 14 residues.

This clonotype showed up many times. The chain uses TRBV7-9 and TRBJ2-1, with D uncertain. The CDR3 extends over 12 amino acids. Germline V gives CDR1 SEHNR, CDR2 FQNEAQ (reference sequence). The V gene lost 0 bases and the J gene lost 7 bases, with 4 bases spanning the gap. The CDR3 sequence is CASSLAWNEQFF. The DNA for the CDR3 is TGTGCCAGCAGCTTAGCTTGGAATGAGCAGTTCTTC.

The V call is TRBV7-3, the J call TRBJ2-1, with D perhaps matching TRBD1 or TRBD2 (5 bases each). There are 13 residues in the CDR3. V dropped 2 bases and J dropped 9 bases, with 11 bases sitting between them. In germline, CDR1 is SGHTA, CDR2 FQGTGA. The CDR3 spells CASSLEGTGEQFF. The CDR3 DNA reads TGTGCCAGCAGCTTAGAAGGGACCGGTGAGCAGTTCTTC.

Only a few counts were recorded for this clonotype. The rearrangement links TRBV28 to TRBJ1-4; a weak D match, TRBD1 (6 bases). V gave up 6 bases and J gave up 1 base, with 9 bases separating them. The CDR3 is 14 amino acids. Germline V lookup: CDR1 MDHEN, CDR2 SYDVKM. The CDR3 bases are TGTGCCAGCAGCACAGGGATAACTAATGAAAAACTGTTTTTT. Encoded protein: CASSTGITNEKLFF.

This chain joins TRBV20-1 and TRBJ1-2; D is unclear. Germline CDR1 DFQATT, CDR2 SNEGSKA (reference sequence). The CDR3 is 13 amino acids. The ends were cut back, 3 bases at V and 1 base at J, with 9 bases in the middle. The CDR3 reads CSASPRINYGYTF. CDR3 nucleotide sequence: TGCAGTGCTAGTCCCCGAATTAACTATGGCTACACCTTC.

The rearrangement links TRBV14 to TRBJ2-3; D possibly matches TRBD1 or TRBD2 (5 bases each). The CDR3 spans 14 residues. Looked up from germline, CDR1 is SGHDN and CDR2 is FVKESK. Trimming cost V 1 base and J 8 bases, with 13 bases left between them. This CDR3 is CASSQVSQAGTQYF. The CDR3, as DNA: TGTGCCAGCAGCCAAGTCTCACAGGCGGGTACGCAGTATTTT.

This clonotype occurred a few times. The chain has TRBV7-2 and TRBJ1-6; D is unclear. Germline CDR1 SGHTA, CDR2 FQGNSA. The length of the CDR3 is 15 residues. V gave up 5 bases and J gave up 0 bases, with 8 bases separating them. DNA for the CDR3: TGTGCCAGCAGCCAGACCCGCTCCTATAATTCACCCCTCCACTTT. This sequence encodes CASSQTRSYNSPLHF.

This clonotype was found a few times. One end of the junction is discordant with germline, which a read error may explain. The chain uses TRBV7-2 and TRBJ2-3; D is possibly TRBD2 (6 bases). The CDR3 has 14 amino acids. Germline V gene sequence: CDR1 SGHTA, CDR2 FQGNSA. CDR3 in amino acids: CASSLALGRGESDF. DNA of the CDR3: TGTGCCAGCAGCTTAGCGTTGGGGCGCGGGGAATCGGATTTT.

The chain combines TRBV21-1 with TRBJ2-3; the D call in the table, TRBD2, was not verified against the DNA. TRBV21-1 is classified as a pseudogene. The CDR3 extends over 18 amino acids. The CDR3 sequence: CASSPRLAGHLLTDTQYF. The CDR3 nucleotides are TGTGCCAGCAGCCCCCGACTAGCGGGCCATCTGCTCACAGATACGCAGTATTTT.

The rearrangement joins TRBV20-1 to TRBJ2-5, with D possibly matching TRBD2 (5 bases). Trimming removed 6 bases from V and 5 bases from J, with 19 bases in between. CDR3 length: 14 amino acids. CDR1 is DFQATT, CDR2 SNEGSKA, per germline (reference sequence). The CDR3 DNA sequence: TGCAGTGCAACATACCGAAGGGAGAGGGAGACCCAGTACTTC. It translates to CSATYRRERETQYF.

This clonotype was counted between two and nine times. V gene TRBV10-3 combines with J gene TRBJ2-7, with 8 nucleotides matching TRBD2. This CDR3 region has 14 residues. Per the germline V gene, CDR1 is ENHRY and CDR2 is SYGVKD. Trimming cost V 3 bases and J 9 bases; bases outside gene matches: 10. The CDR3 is CAISDSLAVRGQYF. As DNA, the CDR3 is TGTGCCATCAGTGACTCACTAGCGGTCCGTGGGCAGTACTTC.

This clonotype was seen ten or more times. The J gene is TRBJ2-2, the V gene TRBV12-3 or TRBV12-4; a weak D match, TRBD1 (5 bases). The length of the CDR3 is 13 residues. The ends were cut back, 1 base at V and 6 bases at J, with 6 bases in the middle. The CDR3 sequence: CASSLGGSGELFF. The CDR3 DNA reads TGTGCCAGCAGTTTAGGGGGCTCCGGGGAGCTGTTTTTT.

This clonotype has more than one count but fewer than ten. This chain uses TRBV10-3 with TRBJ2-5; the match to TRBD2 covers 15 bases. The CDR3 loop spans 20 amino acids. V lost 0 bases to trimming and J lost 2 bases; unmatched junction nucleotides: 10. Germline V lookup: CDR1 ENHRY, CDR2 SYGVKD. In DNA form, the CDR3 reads TGTGCCATCAGTGAGTCTACCGCCGGGACTAGCGGGAGGACGCAAGAGACCCAGTACTTC. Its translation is CAISESTAGTSGRTQETQYF.

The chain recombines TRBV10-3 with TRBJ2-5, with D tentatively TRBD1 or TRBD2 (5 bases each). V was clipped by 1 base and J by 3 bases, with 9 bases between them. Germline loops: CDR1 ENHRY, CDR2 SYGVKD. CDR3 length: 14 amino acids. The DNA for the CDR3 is TGTGCCATCAGTGAGTACGGGGCAAAAGAGACCCAGTACTTC. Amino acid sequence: CAISEYGAKETQYF.

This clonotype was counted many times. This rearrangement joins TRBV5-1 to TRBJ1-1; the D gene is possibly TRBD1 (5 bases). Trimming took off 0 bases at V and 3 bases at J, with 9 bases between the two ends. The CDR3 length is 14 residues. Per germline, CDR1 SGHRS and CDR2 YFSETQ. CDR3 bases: TGCGCCAGCAGCTTGGAACCGGGGCACACTGAAGCTTTCTTT. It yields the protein CASSLEPGHTEAFF. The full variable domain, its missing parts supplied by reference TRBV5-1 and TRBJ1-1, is KAGVTQTPRYLIKTRGQQVTLSCSPISGHRSVSWYQQTPGQGLQFLFEYFSETQRNKGNFPGRFSGRQFSNSRSEMNVSTLELGDSALYLCASSLEPGHTEAFFGQGTRLTVV.

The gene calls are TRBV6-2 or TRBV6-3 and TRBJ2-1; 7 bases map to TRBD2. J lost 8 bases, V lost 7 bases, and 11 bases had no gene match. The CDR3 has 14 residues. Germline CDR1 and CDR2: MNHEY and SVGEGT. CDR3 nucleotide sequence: TGTGCCAGCACCTCTAGCGGAGTGCACCATGAGCAGTTCTTC. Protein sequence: CASTSSGVHHEQFF.

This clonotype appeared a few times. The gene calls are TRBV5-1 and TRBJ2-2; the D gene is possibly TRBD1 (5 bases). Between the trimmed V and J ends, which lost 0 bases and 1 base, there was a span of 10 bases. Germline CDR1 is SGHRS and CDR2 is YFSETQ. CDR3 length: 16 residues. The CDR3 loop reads CASSLEAGRNTGELFF. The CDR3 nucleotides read TGCGCCAGCAGCTTGGAGGCAGGGCGGAACACCGGGGAGCTGTTTTTT. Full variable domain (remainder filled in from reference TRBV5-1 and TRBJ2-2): KAGVTQTPRYLIKTRGQQVTLSCSPISGHRSVSWYQQTPGQGLQFLFEYFSETQRNKGNFPGRFSGRQFSNSRSEMNVSTLELGDSALYLCASSLEAGRNTGELFFGEGSRLTVL.

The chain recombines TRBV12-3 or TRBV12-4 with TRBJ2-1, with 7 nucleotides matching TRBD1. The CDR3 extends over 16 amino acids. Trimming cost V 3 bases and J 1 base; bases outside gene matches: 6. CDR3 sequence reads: CASSLGQSPSYNEQFF. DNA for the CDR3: TGTGCCAGCAGTTTGGGACAGTCACCATCCTACAATGAGCAGTTCTTC.

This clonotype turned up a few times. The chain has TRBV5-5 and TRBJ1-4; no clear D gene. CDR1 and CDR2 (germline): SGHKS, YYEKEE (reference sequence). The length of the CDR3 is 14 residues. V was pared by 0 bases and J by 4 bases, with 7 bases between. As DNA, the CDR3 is TGTGCCAGCAGCTTGGAGTTCGGTAATGAAAAACTGTTTTTT. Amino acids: CASSLEFGNEKLFF.